Below are 25 T cell receptor beta chains sequenced from a single sample in a study of T cells after yellow fever vaccination. TCRdb itself ran the 5' RACE reads through MiXCR, one entry per CDR3 protein. The sample includes just under 600,000 distinct CDR3 sequences, about 14% seen only once; the top ten take 11% to 15%. This specimen consisted of PBMCs, obtained on the day of the yellow fever booster vaccination. The receptor source for this set is a man between 25 and 39 years old who received the YFV17D yellow fever vaccine.

The chain carries TRBV7-8 and TRBJ2-1; 7 positions match TRBD2. V gave up 5 bases and J gave up 0 bases; unmatched junction bases: 7. CDR3 length equals 16 residues. Per the germline V gene, CDR1 is SGHVS and CDR2 is FQNEAQ. CDR3 nucleotide sequence: TGTGCCAGCAGCGGAAGGGAGGGGAGCTCCTACAATGAGCAGTTCTTC. As protein: CASSGREGSSYNEQFF.

The gene calls are TRBV3-1 and TRBJ2-1; D gene unclear. Trimming shortened V by 0 bases and J by 2 bases, and 14 bases separated the two germline ends. The V gene's germline CDR1 is LGHDT and CDR2 YNNKEL (reference sequence). The CDR3 totals 17 residues. CDR3 amino acids: CASSQEPGWSTYNEQFF. For the CDR3, the DNA is TGTGCCAGCAGCCAAGAACCTGGTTGGAGTACCTACAATGAGCAGTTCTTC.

This chain links TRBV18 with TRBJ2-7; D may be TRBD2 (5 bases). Trimming took off 3 bases at V and 1 base at J, with 13 bases between the two ends. Germline CDR1 KGHSH, CDR2 LQKENI. CDR3 length: 15 residues. CDR3 in DNA: TGTGCCAGCTCACCGGAGGTCGTGCATTCCTACGAGCAGTACTTC. It codes for CASSPEVVHSYEQYF.

The V call is TRBV5-1, the J call TRBJ2-5, with 7 bases lining up with TRBD2. CDR3 length: 13 residues. Trimming took 5 bases from V and 9 from J; bases not matched to a gene: 10. The germline gives CDR1 SGHRS, CDR2 YFSETQ. The DNA for the CDR3 is TGCGCCAGCAGACAGACTAGCTCTTCGGCCCAGTACTTC. This gives the protein CASRQTSSSAQYF.

This clonotype was detected a few times. The V gene is TRBV20-1, the J gene TRBJ2-1, with no clear D. V lost 5 bases and J 7 bases, leaving 21 bases between the germline ends. The CDR3 spans 15 residues. The germline V gene encodes CDR1 DFQATT and CDR2 SNEGSKA (reference sequence). DNA for the CDR3: TGCAGTGCTCCGACTGCCGGGTCCTCCGGAAATGAGCAGTTCTTC. It is translated as CSAPTAGSSGNEQFF.

The chain employs TRBV18 and TRBJ2-6; D gene unclear. V was pared by 3 bases and J by 4 bases, with 10 bases between. Per germline, CDR1 KGHSH and CDR2 LQKENI. This CDR3 has 15 residues. CDR3 sequence reads: CASSPRPEGANVLTF. CDR3 bases: TGTGCCAGCTCACCTCGACCCGAGGGGGCCAACGTCCTGACTTTC. Full variable domain (rest looked up from reference TRBV18 and TRBJ2-6): NAGVMQNPRHLVRRRGQEARLRCSPMKGHSHVYWYRQLPEEGLKFMVYLQKENIIDESGMPKERFSAEFPKEGPSILRIQQVVRGDSAAYFCASSPRPEGANVLTFGAGSRLTVL.

This clonotype has only a few counts. The gene calls are TRBV29-1 and TRBJ1-1, with TRBD1 matching over 9 bases. Germline V gene data show CDR1 as SQVTM and CDR2 as ANQGSEA. V was clipped by 6 bases and J by 1 base; unmatched bases: 12. The CDR3 runs to 16 residues. The CDR3 DNA reads TGCAGCGTCCCCCCTACAGGGGGCGCAGGGAACACTGAAGCTTTCTTT. Translation gives CSVPPTGGAGNTEAFF.

This chain links TRBV5-4 with TRBJ2-3; TRBD2 might be the D (6 bases). The CDR3 has 13 amino acids. V lost 6 bases and J lost 2, with 10 bases in between. CDR1 and CDR2 (germline): SGHNT, YYREEE (reference sequence). CDR3 coding DNA: TGTGCCAGCAACCCGGGAGACACAGATACGCAGTATTTT. It is translated as CASNPGDTDTQYF.

The chain joins TRBV6-1 to TRBJ2-2; 11 bases match TRBD2. This CDR3 has 17 amino acids. V shed 7 bases, J shed 0 bases, and the junction held 7 bases outside the gene matches. Germline lookup yields CDR1 MNHNS and CDR2 SASEGT. The CDR3 region is CASTTLAGETNTGELFF. CDR3 DNA sequence: TGTGCCAGCACTACACTAGCGGGAGAGACGAACACCGGGGAGCTGTTTTTT.

As DNA, the CDR3 is TGTGCCAGCAGCCTGAAGAGGGTGGCAGGGGCTCGGAGCTCCTACGAGCAGTACTTC. It codes for CASSLKRVAGARSSYEQYF. The rearrangement links TRBV11-2 to TRBJ2-7, with a tentative D call TRBD1 (6 bases). The CDR3 is 19 amino acids. The V gene lost 5 bases and the J gene lost 0 bases, with 26 bases spanning the gap. Germline V CDR1 and CDR2: SGHAT, FQNNGV.

The chain joins TRBV5-8 to TRBJ2-5; D possibly corresponds to TRBD1 (5 bases). This CDR3 has 16 amino acids. V lost 4 bases to trimming and J lost 4 bases, with 20 bases between them. CDR1 and CDR2 from the germline V gene are SGHTS and YDEGEE. As DNA, the CDR3 is TGTGCCAGCAGCCCCGAAGACAGACTCTTGGTAGAGACCCAGTACTTC. It encodes CASSPEDRLLVETQYF.

This clonotype has only a few counts. The rearrangement links TRBV29-1 to TRBJ2-3; D gene ambiguous. The CDR3 runs 14 residues. V lost 1 base to trimming and J lost 1 base, with 9 bases between them. Germline CDR1 SQVTM, CDR2 ANQGSEA. In DNA, the CDR3 is TGCAGCGTTGAAGGCGGCCCTGGCACAGATACGCAGTATTTT. It is translated as CSVEGGPGTDTQYF.

The chain uses TRBV5-4 and TRBJ1-2, with D maybe TRBD1 (6 bases). Germline V gives CDR1 SGHNT, CDR2 YYREEE (reference sequence). CDR3 length equals 16 residues. V was shortened by 4 bases and J by 8 bases, with 24 bases between the two germline ends. CDR3 protein: CASSPGMNREGHGYTF. The CDR3 DNA reads as TGTGCCAGCAGCCCGGGAATGAACAGGGAAGGGCACGGCTACACCTTC.

The chain uses TRBV29-1 and TRBJ1-2; D remains ambiguous. From germline, CDR1 is SQVTM and CDR2 ANQGSEA. The CDR3 loop spans 11 amino acids. V was trimmed by 4 bases and J by 4 bases, leaving 7 bases between them. The CDR3 sequence is CSVGEPYGYTF. CDR3 nucleotide sequence: TGCAGCGTTGGTGAGCCCTATGGCTACACCTTC.

The V and J genes are TRBV4-3 and TRBJ2-7; 12 bases agree with TRBD1. CDR1 is LGHNA and CDR2 is YSLEER in the germline V gene. Trimming took 0 bases from V and 3 from J; bases not matched to a gene: 6. This CDR3 contains 17 residues. CDR3 bases: TGCGCCAGCAGCCAAGATTCGGGGACAGGGGGCATCTACGAGCAGTACTTC. As protein: CASSQDSGTGGIYEQYF.

The rearrangement links TRBV5-1 to TRBJ2-7; D is perhaps TRBD2 (5 bases). V lost 2 bases and J 1 base, leaving 13 bases between the germline ends. Germline lookup yields CDR1 SGHRS and CDR2 YFSETQ. The CDR3 is made up of 15 amino acids. Here the CDR3 reads CASSFEARGSYEQYF. CDR3 in DNA: TGCGCCAGCAGCTTTGAAGCTCGCGGGTCCTACGAGCAGTACTTC.

This chain uses TRBV5-1 with TRBJ1-2; no reliable D call. Germline assignment: CDR1 SGHRS and CDR2 YFSETQ. This CDR3 spans 14 amino acids. Trimming removed 3 bases from V and 6 bases from J, with 15 bases in between. CDR3 in amino acids: CASSSAEVGNGYTF. CDR3 DNA: TGCGCCAGCAGCTCCGCCGAGGTAGGGAATGGCTACACCTTC.

The rearrangement joins TRBV5-1 to TRBJ2-1; D not resolved. The CDR3 is 16 residues long. The ends were cut back, 1 base at V and 8 bases at J, with 19 bases in the middle. Germline assignment: CDR1 SGHRS and CDR2 YFSETQ. The DNA of the CDR3 is TGCGCCAGCAGCTTGCAAACTACCTCCATTAGGGATGAGCAGTTCTTC. Protein sequence: CASSLQTTSIRDEQFF.

In this sample, this clonotype turned up a few times. This chain joins TRBV15 and TRBJ2-6, with 7 bases fitting TRBD2. Trimming took 1 base from V and 1 from J; bases not matched to a gene: 1. The V gene's germline CDR1 is LNHNV and CDR2 YYDKDF (reference sequence). This CDR3 has 16 residues. Here the CDR3 reads CATSRAGGSGANVLTF. The CDR3 region has the DNA TGTGCCACCAGCAGAGCGGGGGGATCTGGGGCCAACGTCCTGACTTTC.

This clonotype was found a few times. The V call is TRBV27, the J call TRBJ1-5; possible D gene TRBD1, 5 bases. Per germline, CDR1 MNHEY and CDR2 SMNVEV (reference sequence). The CDR3 extends over 15 amino acids. V lost 8 bases and J lost 0, with 14 bases in between. The CDR3 bases are TGTGCCAGCGGGCAGAACCAGGGTAGCAATCAGCCCCAGCATTTT. This gives the protein CASGQNQGSNQPQHF.

This rearrangement joins TRBV5-1 to TRBJ2-1; 8 positions match TRBD2. The V segment lost 2 bases and the J segment 8 bases; nucleotides outside the gene matches: 12. The CDR3 totals 16 residues. Looked up from germline, CDR1 is SGHRS and CDR2 is YFSETQ. The CDR3 sequence: CASSLAGVEPEDEQFF. CDR3 DNA: TGCGCCAGCAGCTTAGCGGGAGTTGAGCCGGAGGATGAGCAGTTCTTC.

The chain links TRBV7-2 to TRBJ2-5, with a weak D call TRBD2 (6 bases). Between the trimmed V and J ends, which lost 4 bases and 4 bases, there was a span of 13 bases. CDR1 and CDR2 (germline): SGHTA, FQGNSA. This CDR3 has 14 amino acids. The CDR3, as DNA: TGTGCCAGCAGCTCTTCCTTGGGGGGAGAGACCCAGTACTTC. Protein product: CASSSSLGGETQYF. Full variable domain (rest looked up from reference TRBV7-2 and TRBJ2-5): GAGVSQSPSNKVTEKGKDVELRCDPISGHTALYWYRQSLGQGLEFLIYFQGNSAPDKSGLPSDRFSAERTGGSVSTLTIQRTQQEDSAVYLCASSSSLGGETQYFGPGTRLLVL.

The J gene is TRBJ2-1, the V gene TRBV15; either TRBD1 or TRBD2 may supply D (6 bases each). CDR1 is LNHNV, CDR2 YYDKDF, per germline (reference sequence). V was trimmed by 0 bases and J by 6 bases, leaving 15 bases between them. The CDR3 is 16 residues long. CDR3: CATSRDSGAVSNEQFF. As DNA, the CDR3 is TGTGCCACCAGCAGAGATTCGGGGGCCGTGAGCAATGAGCAGTTCTTC.

The rearrangement uses TRBV5-1 and TRBJ2-3; D is possibly TRBD2 (6 bases). The V end was cut by 1 base, the J end by 4 bases, with 22 bases between. The CDR3 loop spans 18 amino acids. Germline values: CDR1 SGHRS, CDR2 YFSETQ. The CDR3, as DNA: TGCGCCAGCAGCTTGAAGGTTCCGGGAGCCCAGGGCTCAGATACGCAGTATTTT. Amino acid sequence: CASSLKVPGAQGSDTQYF.

The rearrangement links TRBV3-1 to TRBJ2-2; 7 positions match TRBD2. Trimming removed 4 bases from V and 8 bases from J; junction bases left unmatched: 4. Germline V gene lookup returns CDR1 LGHDT and CDR2 YNNKEL (reference sequence). This CDR3 comprises 13 residues. The CDR3 sequence is CASSLLSGGELFF. The CDR3 bases are TGTGCCAGCAGCCTTCTTAGCGGGGGGGAGCTGTTTTTT.